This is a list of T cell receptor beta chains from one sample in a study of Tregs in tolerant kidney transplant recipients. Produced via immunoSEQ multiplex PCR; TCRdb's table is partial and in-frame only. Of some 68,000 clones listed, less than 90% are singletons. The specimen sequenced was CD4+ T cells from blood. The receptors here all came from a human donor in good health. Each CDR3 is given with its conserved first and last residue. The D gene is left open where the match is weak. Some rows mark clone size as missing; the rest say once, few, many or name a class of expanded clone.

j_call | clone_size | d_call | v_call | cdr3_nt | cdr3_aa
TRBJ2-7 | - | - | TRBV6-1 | TGTGCCAGCATCCCACTCAACAGGGCCTACGAGCAGTACTTC | CASIPLNRAYEQYF
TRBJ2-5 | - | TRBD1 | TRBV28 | TGTGCCAGCAGTCCGACAGGGGGCCTGGAGACCCAGTACTTC | CASSPTGGLETQYF
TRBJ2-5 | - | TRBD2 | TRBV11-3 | TGTGCCAGCAGCTTAGGCGGGAGGGCCCAAGAGACCCAGTACTTC | CASSLGGRAQETQYF
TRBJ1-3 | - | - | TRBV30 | TGTGCCTGGAGTGTAAGTCTCCTCTCTGGAAACACCATATATTTT | CAWSVSLLSGNTIYF
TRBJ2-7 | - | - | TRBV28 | TGTGCCAGCAGTCCTCTCGTCTACGAGCAGTACTTC | CASSPLVYEQYF
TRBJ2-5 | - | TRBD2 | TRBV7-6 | TGTGCCAGCAGCTTACTTACCGGGGGGGCAGAGACCCAGTACTTC | CASSLLTGGAETQYF
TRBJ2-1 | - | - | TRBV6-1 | TGTGCAAGTCGGCTAGGCGCCTACAATGAGCAGTTCTTC | CASRLGAYNEQFF
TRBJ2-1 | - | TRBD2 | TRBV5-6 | TGTGCCAGCAGCTTGAACCTAGCGGGGGCCGAGCAGTTCTTC | CASSLNLAGAEQFF
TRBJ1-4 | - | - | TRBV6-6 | TGTGCCAGCAGTTACTCGGGGGAAGGGGAAAAACTGTTTTTT | CASSYSGEGEKLFF
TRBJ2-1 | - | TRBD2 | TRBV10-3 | TGTGCCGGCACGCCGACTAGCGGGGGGGATGAGCAGTTCTTC | CAGTPTSGGDEQFF
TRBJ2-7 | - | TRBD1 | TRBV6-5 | TGTGCCAGCACCGGAACAGGGGTGGGCGAGCAGTACTTC | CASTGTGVGEQYF
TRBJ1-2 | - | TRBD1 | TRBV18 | TGTGCCAGCTCACTTCAACAGGGGGGGAACTATGGCTACACCTTC | CASSLQQGGNYGYTF
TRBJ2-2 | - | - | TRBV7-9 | TGTGCCAGCAGCTTAGTACGGGGGAACACCGGGGAGCTGTTTTTT | CASSLVRGNTGELFF
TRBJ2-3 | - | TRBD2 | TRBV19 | TGTGCCAGTAGTGCCCATAGCGGGGGGGCTAATACAGATACGCAGTATTTT | CASSAHSGGANTDTQYF
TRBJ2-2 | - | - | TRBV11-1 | TGTGCCAGCAGCTCCTCCCTAAGGGACGGGGAGCTGTTTTTT | CASSSSLRDGELFF
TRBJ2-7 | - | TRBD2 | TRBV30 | TGTGCCCGTACCAGCGGGAAACGGGACGAGCAGTACTTC | CARTSGKRDEQYF
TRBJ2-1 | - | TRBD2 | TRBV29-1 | TGCAGCGTCGAGCGGGACGCCTACAATGAGCAGTTCTTC | CSVERDAYNEQFF
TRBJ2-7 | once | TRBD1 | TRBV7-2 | TGTGCCAGCAGCTTCCCGGGACAGGGGGCATACGAGCAGTACTTC | CASSFPGQGAYEQYF
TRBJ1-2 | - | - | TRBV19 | TGTGCCAGTAACAGGGACGTAGAAGGCTACACCTTC | CASNRDVEGYTF
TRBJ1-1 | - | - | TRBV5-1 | TGCGCCAGCAGCTTTCTTGCCGGAGGGACTGAAGCTTTCTTT | CASSFLAGGTEAFF
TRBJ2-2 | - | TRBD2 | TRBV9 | TGTGCCAGCAGCCCCAGGCTTGGGACTAGCGGGAGGGGAAGAGGGACCGGGGAGCTGTTTTTT | CASSPRLGTSGRGRGTGELFF
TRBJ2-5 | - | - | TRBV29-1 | TGCAGCGTTTCCGACGGTGGAGAGACCCAGTACTTC | CSVSDGGETQYF
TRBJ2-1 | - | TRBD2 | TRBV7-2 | TGTGCCAGCAGCCCCCGCACGGTCGCGGGGGGCCACAATGAGCAGTTCTTC | CASSPRTVAGGHNEQFF
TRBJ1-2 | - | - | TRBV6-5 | TGTGCCAGCAGCCTGACATTAAACTATGGCTACACCTTC | CASSLTLNYGYTF
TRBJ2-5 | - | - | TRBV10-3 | TGTGCCATCACCGGGGACCGGAGGGAGACCCAGTACTTC | CAITGDRRETQYF
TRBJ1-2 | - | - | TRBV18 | TGTGCCAGCTCACCAATCGAAGATAATGGCTACACCTTC | CASSPIEDNGYTF
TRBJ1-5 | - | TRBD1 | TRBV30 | TGTGCCTGGAGCGCCGGGACAGGGGAGGCTCAGCCCCAGCATTTT | CAWSAGTGEAQPQHF
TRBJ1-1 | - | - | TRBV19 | TGTGCCAGTAGTACAGGGAGAGGGAGAGCTTTCTTT | CASSTGRGRAFF
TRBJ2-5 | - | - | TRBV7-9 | TGTGCCAGCAGCTTAGTGGACATAGGGGGGACCCAGTACTTC | CASSLVDIGGTQYF
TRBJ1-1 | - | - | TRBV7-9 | TGTGCCAGCGGGGAATACACTGAAGCTTTCTTT | CASGEYTEAFF
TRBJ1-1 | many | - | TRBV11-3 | TGTGCCAGCGCGGTTTTCATCGACACTGAAGCTTTCTTT | CASAVFIDTEAFF
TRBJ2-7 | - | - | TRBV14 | TGTACCCCCCAGGGAAGGGCCTTC | CTPQGRAF
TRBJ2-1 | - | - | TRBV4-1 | TGCGCCAGCAGCCACCCTCGCCTAGGGCCTGAGCAGTTCTTC | CASSHPRLGPEQFF
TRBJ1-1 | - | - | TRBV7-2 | TGTGCCAGCAGCTTACGTCGGACCCCGGGGACTGAAGCTTTCTTT | CASSLRRTPGTEAFF
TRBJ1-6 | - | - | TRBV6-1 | TGTGCCAGCAGTGACGGAGGGAATAATTCACCCCTCCACTTT | CASSDGGNNSPLHF
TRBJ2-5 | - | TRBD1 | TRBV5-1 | TGCGCCAGCAGCCTAATCTCCCACTCCACAGGGGACCAAGAGACCCAGTACTTC | CASSLISHSTGDQETQYF
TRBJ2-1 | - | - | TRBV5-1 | TGCGCCAGCAGCGCCGAGTTCCCGGGAGACAATGAGCAGTTCTTC | CASSAEFPGDNEQFF
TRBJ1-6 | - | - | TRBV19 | TGTGCCAGTAGAGAAACAGCGGGTAATAATTCACCCCTCCACTTT | CASRETAGNNSPLHF
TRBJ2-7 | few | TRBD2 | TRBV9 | TGTGCCAGCAGCAAGAGACGGGAGGAGTACTTC | CASSKRREEYF
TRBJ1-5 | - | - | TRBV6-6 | TGTGCCAGCATCATAAATCAGCCCCAGCATTTT | CASIINQPQHF
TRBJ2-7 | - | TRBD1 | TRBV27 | TGTGCCAACAGTTTATTACAGGGGCACGAGCAGTACTTC | CANSLLQGHEQYF
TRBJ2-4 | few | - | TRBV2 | TGTGCCAGCAAGGACGAGACGGCCAAAAACATTCAGTACTTC | CASKDETAKNIQYF
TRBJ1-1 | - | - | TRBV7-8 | TGTGCCAGCAGGAATGTGGGGTCGGGCACTGAAGCTTTCTTT | CASRNVGSGTEAFF
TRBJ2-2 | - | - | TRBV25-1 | TGTGCCAGCAGTGACAGGGTATACACCGGGGAGCTGTTTTTT | CASSDRVYTGELFF
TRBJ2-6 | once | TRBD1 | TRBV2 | TGTGCCAGCAGTCTAGAGACAGGGATTTTCTCTGGGGCCAACGTCCTGACTTTC | CASSLETGIFSGANVLTF
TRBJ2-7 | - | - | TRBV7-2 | TGTGCCAGCAGCTTAGGCCGGGCCAACTACGAGCAGTACTTC | CASSLGRANYEQYF
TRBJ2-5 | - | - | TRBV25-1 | TGTGCCAGCAGTGACCCAGGGACTTTCCAAGAGACCCAGTACTTC | CASSDPGTFQETQYF
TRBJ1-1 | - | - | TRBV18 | TGTGCCAGCTCACCAATGGTGGGCGGCACTGAAGCTTTCTTT | CASSPMVGGTEAFF
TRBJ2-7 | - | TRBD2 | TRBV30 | TGTGCCTGGAGTGGAGGGCTAGCGGGAGACGAGCAGTACTTC | CAWSGGLAGDEQYF
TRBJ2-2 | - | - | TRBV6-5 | TGTGCCAGCAGTTACAACCGGGGGCTAACCGGGGAGCTGTTTTTT | CASSYNRGLTGELFF